This TCR beta chain was profiled in a study of tissue T cells after allogeneic stem cell transplantation. Study-wide results and caveats: The patient cohort was small and clinically heterogeneous, with limited sampling depth.

Comment on this clone: As yet, its antigen is unknown. Gene names refer to mouse genes. The CDR3 end falls 1 residue outside the read, so it is completed with the germline J gene.

TCRbeta CDR3 was sequenced at survey depth with template counts. This table comes from immunoSEQ multiplex PCR, and its TCRdb copy is limited to in-frame clones, with some not included. The sample consists of some 6,600 clones, about 45% of them appearing once. Time point reported: mouse harvest day 7 after allogeneic transplant. Each mouse received 10^7 T-cell-depleted marrow cells plus 10^6 splenic CD5+ T cells by tail vein. Tissues came from B6→BALB/c major-mismatch GVHD mice at day 7 or 14. This CDR3 is 15 amino acids long. V was pared by 2 bases and J by 7 bases, with 8 bases of the junction left unmatched. From germline, CDR1 is KGHPV and CDR2 FQNQEV (reference sequence).

This chain links TRBV26 with TRBJ2-1; 7 nucleotides align to TRBD2. Sequenced: lymph node tissue. The sequence came from a female BALB/c mouse given C57BL/6 T cells with graft-versus-host disease after an allogeneic hematopoietic cell transplant. Incomplete CDR3 DNA: TGTGCCAGCAGTCTGACATCTGGGGGTCTGGCTGAGCAGTTC. Protein product: CASSLTSGGLAEQF. The entire CDR3 reads CASSLTSGGLAEQFF.